Below, 11 T cell receptor beta chains from the same sample are listed, as sequenced in a study of long-term antiretroviral therapy in people with HIV. An immunoSEQ assay, version v3.0, was performed at survey level. The protocol was immunoSEQ multiplex PCR, while the TCRdb copy is restricted to in-frame clones and leaves out a portion. The sample has more than 20,000 clones, about nine tenths seen once. The sample here was unsorted PBMCs, taken 1.8 years before starting antiretroviral therapy. These receptors originate from a man over 45 with HIV.

The CDR3 loop is CSVEGAGAFF. The CDR3 region has the DNA TGCAGCGTTGAAGGGGCAGGAGCTTTCTTT. V usage is TRBV29-1 and J usage is TRBJ1-1; no firm D call. The V end was cut by 1 base, the J end by 10 bases, with 7 bases between. The CDR3 spans 10 residues. Germline lookup yields CDR1 SQVTM and CDR2 ANQGSEA. Full variable domain (rest looked up from reference TRBV29-1 and TRBJ1-1): SAVISQKPSRDICQRGTSLTIQCQVDSQVTMMFWYRQQPGQSLTLIATANQGSEATYESGFVIDKFPISRPNLTFSTLTVSNMSPEDSSIYLCSVEGAGAFFGQGTRLTVV.

V usage is TRBV9 and J usage is TRBJ2-2; 10 bases line up with TRBD1. Trimming removed 0 bases from V and 6 bases from J; junction bases left unmatched: 2. Germline assignment: CDR1 SGDLS and CDR2 YYNGEE. CDR3 length equals 15 residues. The CDR3 DNA reads as TGTGCCAGCAGCGTAGAGGGACAGGGGCCCGGGGAGCTGTTTTTT. It specifies CASSVEGQGPGELFF.

The chain combines TRBV29-1 with TRBJ2-1; D possibly corresponds to TRBD1 (5 bases). The germline V gene encodes CDR1 SQVTM and CDR2 ANQGSEA. Trimming removed 7 bases at V and 7 bases at J, with 23 bases between. The CDR3 runs 15 residues. CDR3 DNA: TGCAGCGCTTCTCGAAAAATGACAGAGACAAATGAGCAGTTCTTC. Translating it yields CSASRKMTETNEQFF.

The chain carries TRBV19 and TRBJ2-1; D perhaps matches TRBD1 (6 bases). The CDR3 sequence is 14 residues long. Germline CDR1 is LNHDA and CDR2 is SQIVND (reference sequence). V lost 2 bases to trimming and J lost 7 bases, with 12 bases between them. The CDR3 DNA reads TGTGCCAGTAGTATAAACAGGGAGTGGAATGAGCAGTTCTTC. It specifies CASSINREWNEQFF.

This clone was seen a single time. The chain combines TRBV11-3 with TRBJ2-2; possible D gene TRBD1, 5 bases. This CDR3 has 14 residues. Looked up from germline, CDR1 is SGHNT and CDR2 is YENEEA. Trimming removed 2 bases from V and 1 base from J, with 5 bases in between. The CDR3 here is CASSLRGNTGELFF. For the CDR3, the DNA is TGTGCCAGCAGCTTAAGGGGGAACACCGGGGAGCTGTTTTTT.

The V call is TRBV5-5, the J call TRBJ2-6, with D possibly TRBD2 on 5 matching bases. The CDR3 is 16 residues long. V dropped 1 base and J dropped 4 bases, with 12 bases sitting between them. Germline lookup yields CDR1 SGHKS and CDR2 YYEKEE (reference sequence). This chain's CDR3 is CASSLYPPGGANVLTF. CDR3 bases: TGTGCCAGCAGCTTGTACCCCCCGGGGGGGGCCAACGTCCTGACTTTC.

This sequence joins TRBV5-1 and TRBJ2-3; D uncertain. V was pared by 1 base and J by 0 bases, with 6 bases between. Germline V CDR1 and CDR2: SGHRS, YFSETQ. The CDR3 is 14 residues long. In DNA form, the CDR3 reads TGCGCCAGCAGCTTGCCGGATAGCACAGATACGCAGTATTTT. It yields the protein CASSLPDSTDTQYF.

V usage is TRBV18 and J usage is TRBJ2-1; no clear D gene. The CDR3 has 12 amino acids. CDR1 is KGHSH and CDR2 is LQKENI in the germline V gene. The V end lost 6 bases, the J end lost 9 bases, and 12 bases lay between the germline ends. This chain's CDR3 is CASSFRLSEQFF. The CDR3 coding sequence is TGTGCCAGCTCGTTCAGGCTATCTGAGCAGTTCTTC.

This clone was seen only once. The chain employs TRBV5-4 and TRBJ2-5, with D hard to call. The length of the CDR3 is 13 residues. CDR1 SGHNT and CDR2 YYREEE come from the germline V gene (reference sequence). Trimming pared 4 bases from V and 4 bases from J, leaving 11 bases between. CDR3 DNA sequence: TGTGCCAGCAGCGTTGGTAGTATAGAGACCCAGTACTTC. Translating gives CASSVGSIETQYF.

The sample holds a few counts of this clone. The chain is built from TRBV4-2 and TRBJ2-1, with a weak D call TRBD2 (6 bases). V shed 4 bases and J shed 1 base, with 11 bases lying between them. There are 15 residues in the CDR3. CDR1 is LGHNA, CDR2 YNFKEQ, per germline. In DNA form, the CDR3 reads TGTGCCAGCAGCCCTACGACTAGTTCCTACAATGAGCAGTTCTTC. It translates to CASSPTTSSYNEQFF.

This clone was detected only a few times. The rearrangement joins TRBV19 to TRBJ2-2; D gene unclear. The CDR3 length is 13 residues. Trimming removed 2 bases from V and 3 bases from J, with 4 bases in between. Germline CDR1 is LNHDA and CDR2 is SQIVND (reference sequence). The DNA of the CDR3 is TGTGCCAGTAGTATACGGTACACCGGGGAGCTGTTTTTT. Translation: CASSIRYTGELFF. Based on the CDR3 plus reference TRBV19 and TRBJ2-2, the full variable domain is DGGITQSPKYLFRKEGQNVTLSCEQNLNHDAMYWYRQDPGQGLRLIYYSQIVNDFQKGDIAEGYSVSREKKESFPLTVTSAQKNPTAFYLCASSIRYTGELFFGEGSRLTVL.